These 6 T cell receptor beta chains originate from one sample sequenced in a study of CD8+ T cells in alopecia areata. TCR sequencing used cDNA made by reverse transcription of extracted RNA. Here immunoSEQ multiplex PCR was the method, and the copy in TCRdb shows in-frame clones only, minus some. Of more than 200,000 clones listed, roughly two thirds are singletons. Specimen: CD4+ T cells sorted from blood, collected at week 0. Source of these receptors: a human donor with alopecia areata.

As DNA, the CDR3 is TGTGCCAGCAGCCTTCTGACTGACTCCTACGAGCAGTACTTC. It translates to CASSLLTDSYEQYF. The chain uses TRBV11-2 and TRBJ2-7; unclear D gene. V lost 5 bases and J lost 0, with 11 bases in between. This CDR3 has 14 residues. Per germline, CDR1 SGHAT and CDR2 FQNNGV.

The rearrangement links TRBV7-2 to TRBJ2-5; D might be TRBD2 (6 bases). The germline V gene encodes CDR1 SGHTA and CDR2 FQGNSA. CDR3 length equals 15 residues. Trimming removed 5 bases at V and 2 bases at J, with 15 bases between. CDR3 sequence (DNA): TGTGCCAGCAGCCCCGCGGGACTTTTTCAAGAGACCCAGTACTTC. Translation: CASSPAGLFQETQYF.

This rearrangement joins TRBV5-1 to TRBJ1-1; tentative D call: TRBD1 (5 bases). The CDR3 contains 14 residues. V dropped 6 bases and J dropped 2 bases, with 14 bases sitting between them. Germline CDR1 and CDR2: SGHRS and YFSETQ. CDR3 protein: CASNPRALNTEAFF. For the CDR3, the DNA is TGCGCCAGCAACCCCAGGGCTTTAAACACTGAAGCTTTCTTT.

V and J are TRBV9 and TRBJ2-7; D is unclear. CDR1 is SGDLS, CDR2 YYNGEE, per germline. This CDR3 has 15 amino acids. V was cut by 0 bases and J by 10 bases, with 20 bases left in between. DNA of the CDR3: TGTGCCAGCAGCGTAGGCTCTGGTCCGTCGGCGCCACAGTACTTC. It specifies CASSVGSGPSAPQYF. The variable domain in full, completed from reference TRBV9 and TRBJ2-7, reads DSGVTQTPKHLITATGQRVTLRCSPRSGDLSVYWYQQSLDQGLQFLIQYYNGEERAKGNILERFSAQQFPDLHSELNLSSLELGDSALYFCASSVGSGPSAPQYFGPGTRLTVT.

V and J are TRBV29-1 and TRBJ2-5, with 10 bases lining up with TRBD2. V lost 4 bases and J lost 4; bases outside the gene matches: 6. Germline CDR1 SQVTM, CDR2 ANQGSEA. CDR3 size: 14 residues. This chain's CDR3 is CSVASLAGAETQYF. DNA of the CDR3: TGCAGCGTTGCGTCCCTAGCGGGGGCAGAGACCCAGTACTTC.

The genes are TRBV11-3 and TRBJ2-1; the D call may be TRBD1 or TRBD2 (5 bases each). Per the germline V gene, CDR1 is SGHNT and CDR2 is YENEEA. There are 16 residues in the CDR3. The V and J ends lost 5 bases and 0 bases respectively, with 14 bases between them. This chain's CDR3 is CASSPGGRSSYNEQFF. The CDR3 DNA reads TGTGCCAGCAGCCCTGGGGGACGTAGCTCCTACAATGAGCAGTTCTTC.